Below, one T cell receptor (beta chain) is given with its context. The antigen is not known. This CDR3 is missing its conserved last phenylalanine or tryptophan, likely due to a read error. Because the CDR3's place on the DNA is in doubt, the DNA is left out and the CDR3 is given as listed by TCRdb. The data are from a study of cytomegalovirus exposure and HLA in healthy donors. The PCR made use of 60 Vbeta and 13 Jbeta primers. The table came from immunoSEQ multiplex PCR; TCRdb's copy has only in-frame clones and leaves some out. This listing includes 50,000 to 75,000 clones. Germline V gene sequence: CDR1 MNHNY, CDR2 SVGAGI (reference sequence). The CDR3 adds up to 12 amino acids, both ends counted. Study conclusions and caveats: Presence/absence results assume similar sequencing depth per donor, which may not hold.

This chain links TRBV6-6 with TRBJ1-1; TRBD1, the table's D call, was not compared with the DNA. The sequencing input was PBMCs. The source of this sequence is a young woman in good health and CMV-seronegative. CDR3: CASSYSGQGNFV.